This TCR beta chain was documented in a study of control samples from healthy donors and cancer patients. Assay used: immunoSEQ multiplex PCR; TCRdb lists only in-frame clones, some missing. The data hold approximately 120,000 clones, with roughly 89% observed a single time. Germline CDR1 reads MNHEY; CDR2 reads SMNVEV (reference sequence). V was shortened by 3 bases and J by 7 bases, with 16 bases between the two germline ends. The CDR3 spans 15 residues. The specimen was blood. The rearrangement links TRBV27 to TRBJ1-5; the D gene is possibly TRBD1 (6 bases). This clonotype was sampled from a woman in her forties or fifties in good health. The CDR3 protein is CASSFIRGSEQPQHF. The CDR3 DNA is TGTGCCAGCAGTTTCATCAGGGGTTCGGAACAGCCCCAGCATTTT.